There are a few counts of the clone carrying this T cell receptor beta chain. What it recognizes is unknown. This sample is drawn from a study of T cell responses to AZD1222 COVID-19 vaccine. Study-level results: The sample set comprised mostly white British donors with more females, and clonal diversity was possibly underestimated. Two AZD1222 administrations were followed by greater Spike-specific TCR breadth and depth. Every sample of the repertoires postdated the peak T cell response.

TCRdb's table, derived via immunoSEQ multiplex PCR, lists solely in-frame clones and lacks some. The data show roughly 180,000 clones, around 88% seen once. Germline CDR1 and CDR2: LNHDA and SQIVND (reference sequence). This CDR3 comprises 14 residues. The V segment lost 7 bases and the J segment 3 bases; nucleotides outside the gene matches: 5. The source is an adult in good health. The input for sequencing was peripheral blood, taken on day 0 of AZD1222 vaccination. The gene calls are TRBV19 and TRBJ2-2; 7 bases fit TRBD1. The CDR3 loop is CASINRGYTGELFF. CDR3 nucleotide sequence: TGTGCCAGTATCAACAGGGGATACACCGGGGAGCTGTTTTTT. Variable domain in full (rest from reference TRBV19 and TRBJ2-2): DGGITQSPKYLFRKEGQNVTLSCEQNLNHDAMYWYRQDPGQGLRLIYYSQIVNDFQKGDIAEGYSVSREKKESFPLTVTSAQKNPTAFYLCASINRGYTGELFFGEGSRLTVL.